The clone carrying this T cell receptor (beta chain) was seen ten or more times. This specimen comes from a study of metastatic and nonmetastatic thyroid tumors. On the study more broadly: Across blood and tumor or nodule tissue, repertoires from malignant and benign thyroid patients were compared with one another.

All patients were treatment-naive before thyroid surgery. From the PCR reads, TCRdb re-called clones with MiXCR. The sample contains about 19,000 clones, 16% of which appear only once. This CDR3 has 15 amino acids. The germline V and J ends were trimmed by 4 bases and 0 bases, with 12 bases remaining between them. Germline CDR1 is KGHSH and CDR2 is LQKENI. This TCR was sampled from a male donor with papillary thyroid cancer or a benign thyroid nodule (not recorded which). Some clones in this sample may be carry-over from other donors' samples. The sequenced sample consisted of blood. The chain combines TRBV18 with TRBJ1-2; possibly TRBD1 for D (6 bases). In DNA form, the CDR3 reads TGTGCCAGCTCACGACAGGAAAACACTAACTATGGCTACACCTTC. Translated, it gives CASSRQENTNYGYTF.